The 20 T cell receptor beta chains below come from one sample, sequenced in a study of blood T cells in healthy people across ages. Using a J-beta primer mix together with a sample-barcoded 5' primer, a second PCR was run for roughly 6 to 12 cycles. In TCRdb, the 5' RACE reads were re-called with MiXCR into one record per CDR3 protein. This sample has a few hundred thousand distinct CDR3 sequences; over 45% occur once, and the top ten carry around 50%. What was sequenced was blood. The source of these receptors is a man aged 60 to 69 in good health.

This chain links TRBV11-3 with TRBJ2-3; D is perhaps TRBD2 (6 bases). The CDR3 covers 14 residues. Germline loops: CDR1 SGHNT, CDR2 YENEEA. Trimming removed 1 base from V and 3 bases from J, with 8 bases in between. The CDR3 DNA reads TGTGCCAGCAGCTTAGTAGCGGAAACAGATACGCAGTATTTT. Its protein is CASSLVAETDTQYF.

This chain uses TRBV6-6 with TRBJ2-1, with a possible D match to TRBD2 (6 bases). V lost 8 bases and J lost 0, with 8 bases in between. Germline V lookup: CDR1 MNHNY, CDR2 SVGAGI (reference sequence). The CDR3 extends over 13 amino acids. CDR3 sequence: CASAGNSYNEQFF. For the CDR3, the DNA is TGTGCCAGCGCGGGAAACTCCTACAATGAGCAGTTCTTC.

This clonotype was detected only a few times. The chain carries TRBV3-1 and TRBJ2-1; D might be TRBD2 (7 bases). This CDR3 spans 16 amino acids. Germline CDR1 is LGHDT and CDR2 is YNNKEL (reference sequence). V lost 8 bases, J lost 0 bases, and 17 bases lay in between. The CDR3 nucleotides are TGTGCCAGCTCTCCCGGGGGGCGCAGCTCCTACAATGAGCAGTTCTTC. This encodes CASSPGGRSSYNEQFF.

J is TRBJ1-2 and V is TRBV28, with TRBD1 identical over 9 bases. J lost 4 bases, V lost 5 bases, and 2 bases had no gene match. The length of the CDR3 is 13 residues. Germline V gives CDR1 MDHEN, CDR2 SYDVKM. This CDR3 reads CASSGDRVYGYTF. The CDR3 nucleotides read TGTGCCAGCAGTGGGGACAGGGTCTATGGCTACACCTTC.

This clonotype was detected a few times. This chain links TRBV7-9 with TRBJ1-1; maybe TRBD1 (5 bases). This CDR3 region has 14 residues. Deletions cut 1 base from V and 8 bases from J, with 14 bases between. The germline V gene encodes CDR1 SEHNR and CDR2 FQNEAQ (reference sequence). The CDR3 is CASSLESGTAEAFF. The CDR3 DNA reads as TGTGCCAGCAGCTTAGAGAGCGGGACGGCAGAAGCTTTCTTT.

The chain uses TRBV9 and TRBJ1-4, with 7 nucleotides matching TRBD1. The CDR3 extends over 15 amino acids. Germline trimming cut 3 bases from V and 8 bases from J; bases unmatched to any gene: 10. Germline lookup yields CDR1 SGDLS and CDR2 YYNGEE. The CDR3 DNA reads TGTGCCAGCAGCGCTCTACAGGGGTACCAAGAAAAACTGTTTTTT. As protein: CASSALQGYQEKLFF. The variable domain in full, with the rest retrieved from reference TRBV9 and TRBJ1-4, is DSGVTQTPKHLITATGQRVTLRCSPRSGDLSVYWYQQSLDQGLQFLIQYYNGEERAKGNILERFSAQQFPDLHSELNLSSLELGDSALYFCASSALQGYQEKLFFGSGTQLSVL.

The V call is TRBV6-6, the J call TRBJ1-1; possibly TRBD1 for D (6 bases). The CDR3 has 14 amino acids. V was pared by 5 bases and J by 4 bases, with 14 bases between. Germline CDR1 MNHNY, CDR2 SVGAGI (reference sequence). In nucleotides, the CDR3 is TGTGCCAGCAGTGATCGGAGGGGGATCACTGAAGCTTTCTTT. Translating it yields CASSDRRGITEAFF.

This clonotype was recorded many times. This sequence joins TRBV29-1 and TRBJ2-5; TRBD2 is a possible D gene (5 bases). CDR1 is SQVTM, CDR2 ANQGSEA, per germline. The length of the CDR3 is 12 residues. With 4 bases removed from V and 3 bases from J, the gap between germline ends came to 9 bases. The CDR3 DNA reads TGCAGCGTTGTTCCCGGGGAAGAGACCCAGTACTTC. It translates to CSVVPGEETQYF.

This clonotype was counted only a few times. The CDR3 is CASSPLAGGTDTQYF. The CDR3 bases are TGTGCCAGCTCACCGCTAGCGGGAGGCACAGATACGCAGTATTTT. The chain joins TRBV18 to TRBJ2-3; 10 nucleotides align to TRBD2. Germline V gene data show CDR1 as KGHSH and CDR2 as LQKENI. J gave up 1 base and V 3 bases, and 1 base lay outside the gene matches. The CDR3 is made up of 15 amino acids.

This sequence joins TRBV20-1 and TRBJ2-3; 7 positions match TRBD1. In germline, CDR1 is DFQATT, CDR2 SNEGSKA (reference sequence). J was trimmed by 5 bases and V by 5 bases; bases with no gene match: 10. The CDR3 runs 14 residues. Written as DNA, the CDR3 is TGCAGTGCTGAGGGACAGATTAGAGGAGATACGCAGTATTTT. Translating it yields CSAEGQIRGDTQYF.

This clonotype was detected only a few times. The CDR3 nucleotides are TGTGCCAGCAGCTCGCTTCGGGGGAGAGGCTCCTACGAGCAGTACTTC. Its protein product is CASSSLRGRGSYEQYF. This chain connects TRBV7-2 to TRBJ2-7, with a tentative D call TRBD2 (6 bases). CDR1 is SGHTA, CDR2 FQGNSA, per germline. Trimming cost V 4 bases and J 0 bases, with 16 bases left between them. CDR3 size: 16 residues. Using reference TRBV7-2 and TRBJ2-7 for the parts outside the CDR3, the full variable domain is GAGVSQSPSNKVTEKGKDVELRCDPISGHTALYWYRQSLGQGLEFLIYFQGNSAPDKSGLPSDRFSAERTGGSVSTLTIQRTQQEDSAVYLCASSSLRGRGSYEQYFGPGTRLTVT.

V and J are TRBV20-1 and TRBJ1-4; possibly TRBD1 for D (6 bases). This CDR3 is built from 15 residues. V shed 0 bases and J shed 7 bases, with 15 bases lying between them. The germline CDR1 and CDR2 sequences are DFQATT and SNEGSKA (reference sequence). The CDR3 DNA sequence: TGCAGTGCTAGAGAGGGGGGCAGGGGTTCTGAAAAACTGTTTTTT. Translation: CSAREGGRGSEKLFF.

This clonotype was picked up a small number of times. The chain links TRBV7-2 to TRBJ2-4; perhaps TRBD2 as D (5 bases). The V gene's germline CDR1 is SGHTA and CDR2 FQGNSA. The CDR3 is made up of 14 amino acids. V shed 0 bases and J shed 13 bases, with 16 bases lying between them. CDR3 sequence (DNA): TGTGCCAGCAGCTTAGCGGCGGCGACGAGGGAGCAGTACTTC. It is translated as CASSLAAATREQYF.

This clonotype appeared a single time. This rearrangement joins TRBV20-1 to TRBJ2-7, with TRBD1 as a possible D gene (6 bases). Germline CDR1 reads DFQATT; CDR2 reads SNEGSKA (reference sequence). This CDR3 has 15 residues. V lost 5 bases, J lost 2 bases, and 19 bases lay in between. The CDR3 region is CSALQGRGPTYEQYF. The CDR3 region has the DNA TGCAGTGCTCTACAGGGTCGTGGTCCCACCTACGAGCAGTACTTC.

This clonotype was seen a few times. The chain combines TRBV4-2 with TRBJ2-7; 9 nucleotides match TRBD2. Germline lookup yields CDR1 LGHNA and CDR2 YNFKEQ. Germline trimming cut 4 bases from V and 3 bases from J; bases unmatched to any gene: 7. CDR3 length equals 15 residues. The CDR3 DNA sequence: TGTGCCAGCAGCCGCGCGACTAGCGGAGACTACGAGCAGTACTTC. Amino acids: CASSRATSGDYEQYF.

V usage is TRBV7-9 and J usage is TRBJ1-1, with TRBD1 identical over 7 bases. This CDR3 is built from 13 residues. The germline V gene has CDR1 SEHNR and CDR2 FQNEAQ (reference sequence). The V segment lost 0 bases and the J segment 8 bases; nucleotides outside the gene matches: 3. The CDR3 region is CASSLAGTEEAFF. In nucleotides, the CDR3 is TGTGCCAGCAGCTTAGCGGGGACAGAGGAAGCTTTCTTT.

This clonotype occurred a few times. The chain employs TRBV12-3 or TRBV12-4 and TRBJ1-2, with 10 bases matching TRBD1. Germline trimming cut 5 bases from V and 8 bases from J; bases unmatched to any gene: 11. This CDR3 has 15 amino acids. CDR3 sequence (DNA): TGTGCCAGCAGTACCGCCGGGACAGGGGCAGGAGGCTACACCTTC. Residues: CASSTAGTGAGGYTF.

The chain combines TRBV7-9 with TRBJ2-7; D is possibly TRBD1 (6 bases). The V and J ends lost 5 bases and 2 bases respectively, with 13 bases between them. The CDR3 contains 14 residues. Germline CDR1 reads SEHNR; CDR2 reads FQNEAQ (reference sequence). CDR3 protein: CASSERQATYEQYF. The CDR3 coding sequence is TGTGCCAGCAGCGAGAGACAGGCCACCTACGAGCAGTACTTC.

V and J are TRBV4-2 and TRBJ2-2, with unresolved D. CDR1 is LGHNA and CDR2 is YNFKEQ in the germline V gene. Trimming pared 6 bases from V and 2 bases from J, leaving 10 bases between. The CDR3 runs to 14 residues. The CDR3 DNA reads as TGTGCCAGCAGTGCGTCCTTTAACACCGGGGAGCTGTTTTTT. It encodes CASSASFNTGELFF.

The V gene is TRBV11-1, the J gene TRBJ2-1, with D hard to call. This CDR3 spans 15 amino acids. Germline CDR1 SGHAT, CDR2 FQDESV (reference sequence). Trimming removed 3 bases at V and 8 bases at J, with 17 bases between. The CDR3 bases are TGTGCCAGCAGCTTCCTCCCCCAAGGGCGACATGAGCAGTTCTTC. Its protein product is CASSFLPQGRHEQFF.